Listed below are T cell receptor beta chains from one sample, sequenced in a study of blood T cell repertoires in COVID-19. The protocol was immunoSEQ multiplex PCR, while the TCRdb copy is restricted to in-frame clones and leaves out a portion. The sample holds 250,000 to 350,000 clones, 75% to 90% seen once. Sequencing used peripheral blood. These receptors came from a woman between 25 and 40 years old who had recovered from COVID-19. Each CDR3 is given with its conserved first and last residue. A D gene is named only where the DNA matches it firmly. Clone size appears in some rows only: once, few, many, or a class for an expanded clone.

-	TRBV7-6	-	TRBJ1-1	TGTGCCAGCAGCTCGCCCGAATCAGGGTTAACTGAAGCTTTCTTT	CASSSPESGLTEAFF
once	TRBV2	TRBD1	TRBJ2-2	TGTGCCGTCGGGGGACAGGTAGCGAACACCGGGGAGCTGTTTTTT	CAVGGQVANTGELFF
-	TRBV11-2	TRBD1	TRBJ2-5	TGTGCCAGCAGCTTAGGGACAGGGGGCGATATTCAAGAGACCCAGTACTTC	CASSLGTGGDIQETQYF
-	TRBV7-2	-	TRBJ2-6	TGTGCCAGCAGCTCCGGGTCGGGCTCTGGGGCCAACGTCCTGACTTTC	CASSSGSGSGANVLTF
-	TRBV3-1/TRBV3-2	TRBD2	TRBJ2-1	TGTGCCAGCAGCCAAGATCAAGGAGCGGGGCTTTACAATGAGCAGTTCTTC	CASSQDQGAGLYNEQFF
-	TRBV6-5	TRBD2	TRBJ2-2	TGTGCCAGCAGTTACTCGGCTAGCGGGAGCGGGGAGCTGTTTTTT	CASSYSASGSGELFF
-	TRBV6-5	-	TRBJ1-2	TGTGCCAGCAATTGGGGCAGGGCCAACTATGGCTACACCTTC	CASNWGRANYGYTF
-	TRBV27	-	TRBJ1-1	TGTGCCAGCAGTTTAGTTTCCGGGGGGAACACTGAAGCTTTCTTT	CASSLVSGGNTEAFF
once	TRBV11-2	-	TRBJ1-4	TGTGCCAGCAGCACAAGGGGTGGTAAGGGTGAAAAACTGTTTTTT	CASSTRGGKGEKLFF
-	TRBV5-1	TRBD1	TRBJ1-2	TGCGCCAGCAGCATTCGGACAGGGGGCGTTAACTATGGCTACACCTTC	CASSIRTGGVNYGYTF
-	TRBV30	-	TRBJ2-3	TGTGCCTGGAGTGAAGGGGCGGTACCAGATACGCAGTATTTT	CAWSEGAVPDTQYF
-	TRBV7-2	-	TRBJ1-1	TGTGCCAGCAGCCCCCACCACCTTCCAGGGCACTACGGTAACACTGAAGCTTTCTTT	CASSPHHLPGHYGNTEAFF
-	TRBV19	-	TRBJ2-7	TGTGCCAGTAGTATCTTCGGCGGGGTCGGGTACGAGCAGTACTTC	CASSIFGGVGYEQYF
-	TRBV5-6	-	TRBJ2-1	TGTGCCAGCAGCTTGGGTGCGGGGCCGAATCCTTACAATGAGCAGTTCTTC	CASSLGAGPNPYNEQFF
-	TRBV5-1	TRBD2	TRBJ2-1	TGCGCCAGCAGCCCATCGACTAGCGGGGGTGTATCTGAGCAGTTCTTC	CASSPSTSGGVSEQFF
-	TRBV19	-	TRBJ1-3	TGTGCCAGTAAATCCCCAGACTCTGGAAACACCATATATTTT	CASKSPDSGNTIYF
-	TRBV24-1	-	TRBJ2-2	TGTGCCACCAGTGATATTTATCCGGGGACAAGCGGTCCCGGGGAGCTGTTTTTT	CATSDIYPGTSGPGELFF
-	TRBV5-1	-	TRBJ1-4	TGCGCCAGCAGCCCTACGACAGGAGGAAATGAAAAACTGTTTTTT	CASSPTTGGNEKLFF
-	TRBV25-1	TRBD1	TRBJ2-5	TGTGCCAGCAGTGAGGTTCTAGGACAGGTAGAGACCCAGTACTTC	CASSEVLGQVETQYF